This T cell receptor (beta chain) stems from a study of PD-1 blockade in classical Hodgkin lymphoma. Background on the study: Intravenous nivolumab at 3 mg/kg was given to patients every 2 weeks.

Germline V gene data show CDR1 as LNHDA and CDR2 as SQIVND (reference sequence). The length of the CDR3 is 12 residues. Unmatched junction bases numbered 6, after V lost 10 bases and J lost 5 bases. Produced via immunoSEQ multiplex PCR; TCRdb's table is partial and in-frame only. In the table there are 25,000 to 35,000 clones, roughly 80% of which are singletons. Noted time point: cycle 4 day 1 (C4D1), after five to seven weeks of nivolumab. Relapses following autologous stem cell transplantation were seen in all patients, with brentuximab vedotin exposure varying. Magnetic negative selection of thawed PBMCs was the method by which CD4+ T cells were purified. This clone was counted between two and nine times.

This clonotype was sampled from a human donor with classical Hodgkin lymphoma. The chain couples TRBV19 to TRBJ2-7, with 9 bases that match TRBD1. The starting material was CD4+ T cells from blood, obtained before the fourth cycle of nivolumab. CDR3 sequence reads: CATGDREHEQYF. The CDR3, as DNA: TGTGCCACCGGGGACAGGGAGCACGAGCAGTACTTC.